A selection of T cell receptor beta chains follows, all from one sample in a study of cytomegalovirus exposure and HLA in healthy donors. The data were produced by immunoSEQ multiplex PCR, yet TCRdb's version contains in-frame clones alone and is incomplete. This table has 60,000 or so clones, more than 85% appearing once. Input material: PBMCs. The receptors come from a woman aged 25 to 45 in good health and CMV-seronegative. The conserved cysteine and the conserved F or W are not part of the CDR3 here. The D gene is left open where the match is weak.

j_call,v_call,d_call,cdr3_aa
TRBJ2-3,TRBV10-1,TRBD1,ASSEEGQRTDTQY
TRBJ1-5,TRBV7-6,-,ASSPQRGYQPQH
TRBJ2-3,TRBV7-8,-,ASTPQFTDTQY
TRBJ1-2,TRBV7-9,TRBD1,ASSLNGQGAGYT
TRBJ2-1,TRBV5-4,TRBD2,ASSSLVATGGPDEQF
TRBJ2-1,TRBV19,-,ASRLTRSYNEQF
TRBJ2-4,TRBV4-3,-,ASSQGSLLLSDIQY
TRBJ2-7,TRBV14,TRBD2,ASSQVAGPLNEQY
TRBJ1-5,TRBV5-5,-,ASGRGFNQPQH
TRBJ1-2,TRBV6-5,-,ASWIGGSYGYT
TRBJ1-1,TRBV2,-,ASKDLDLGNTEAF
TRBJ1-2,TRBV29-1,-,SDGLGGKDGYT
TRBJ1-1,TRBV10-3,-,AISESTLEAEAF
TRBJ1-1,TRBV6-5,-,ASSTTRPLGEAF
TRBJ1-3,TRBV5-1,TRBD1,ASSSTGGETGNTIY
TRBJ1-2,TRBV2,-,ASSPDSGYGYT
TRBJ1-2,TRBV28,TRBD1,ASSSPHRGQASPNYGYT
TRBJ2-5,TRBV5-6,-,ASSRRAGLGLSETQY
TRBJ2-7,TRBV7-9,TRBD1,ASSPRDRDNYEQY
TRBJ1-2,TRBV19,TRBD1,ASNPGTGARNYGYT
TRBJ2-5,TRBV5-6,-,ASSQGETQY
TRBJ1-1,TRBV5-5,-,ASSNRQVHTEAF
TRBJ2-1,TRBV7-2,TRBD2,ASSSRGGQQF
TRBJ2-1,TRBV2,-,ASLTLGGSSYNEQF
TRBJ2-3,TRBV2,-,AISSYPSWY
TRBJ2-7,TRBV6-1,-,ASSDLWGAYEQY
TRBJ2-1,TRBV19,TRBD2,AIKAGGSHNEQF
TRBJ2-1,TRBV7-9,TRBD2,ASSLAAGGEQF
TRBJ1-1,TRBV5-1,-,ASNLGINTEAF
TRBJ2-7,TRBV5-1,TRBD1,ASSWGQGPYEQY
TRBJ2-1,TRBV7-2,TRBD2,ASSSSPGGSSYNEQF
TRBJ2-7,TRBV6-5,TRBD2,ASSYGLAETYEQY
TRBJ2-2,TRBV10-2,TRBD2,ASSERAGLDGELF
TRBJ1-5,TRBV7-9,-,ASNRENQPQH
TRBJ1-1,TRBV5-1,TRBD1,ASSLEPQGDSTEAF
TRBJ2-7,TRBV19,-,ASSIALDAEQY
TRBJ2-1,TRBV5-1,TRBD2,ASSPRLAGILSSDNEQF
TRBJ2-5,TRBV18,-,ASSPRQQETQY
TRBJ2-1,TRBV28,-,ASSPNTSPLSYNEQF
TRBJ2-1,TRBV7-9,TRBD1,ASTRGNEQF
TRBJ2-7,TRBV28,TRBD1,ANSLGQGANEQY
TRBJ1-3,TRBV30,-,AWSIDTDPGNTIY
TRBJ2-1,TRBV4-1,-,ASSQWAGSYNEQF
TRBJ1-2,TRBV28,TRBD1,ASSQATGGFYGYT
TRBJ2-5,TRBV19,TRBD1,ASSEPGGAKETQY
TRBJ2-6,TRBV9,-,ASSVTGGGSGANVLT
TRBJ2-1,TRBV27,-,ASRRTEAREQF
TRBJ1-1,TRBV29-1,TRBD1,SVTGWDTEAF
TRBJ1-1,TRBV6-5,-,ASRKPGESGTEAF
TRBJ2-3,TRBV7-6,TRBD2,ASSERILIAGGPDTQY
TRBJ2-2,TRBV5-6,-,ASSPVGPAGELF
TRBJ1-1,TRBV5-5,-,ASSLNSGLGAEAF
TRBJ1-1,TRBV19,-,ASSKHPNTEAF
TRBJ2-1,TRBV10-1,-,ASSEGSYNEQF
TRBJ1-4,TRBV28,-,ASSKWDNQRATNEKLF
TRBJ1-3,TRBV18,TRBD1,ASSLMDRGSGNTIY
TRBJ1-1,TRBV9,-,ASSVGEGNTEAF
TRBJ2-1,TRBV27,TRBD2,ASSRLAGVQEQF
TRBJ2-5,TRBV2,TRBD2,ASSGGTRRQETQY
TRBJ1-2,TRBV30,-,AWRFRGNYGYT